This TCR beta chain is drawn from a study of blood T cell repertoires in COVID-19. Study information: Samples representing acute and convalescent COVID-19 were sourced from the United States, Italy and Spain. Nucleic acid was either cDNA or gDNA, and it came from T cells, B-cell-depleted T cells, or PBMCs.

The CDR3 is 15 amino acids. V dropped 1 base and J dropped 4 bases, with 13 bases sitting between them. Germline assignment: CDR1 LGHNA and CDR2 YSLEER. Methods used by the authors: How many nucleated cells were present was estimated from reference gene primer amplification. Using immunoSEQ multiplex PCR, the repertoire was profiled, and TCRdb retains in-frame clones only, with some absent. Clonal size and the V and J genes are those of that table, whereas D and trimming came from the DNA. This sample has around 100,000 clones, with roughly 84% found just once. This clonotype was sampled from a human donor in a cohort sampled during active COVID-19. The genes are TRBV4-3 and TRBJ2-5; tentative D call: TRBD2 (6 bases). Sequencing input: peripheral blood. CDR3 protein: CASSQASGVGETQYF. CDR3 bases: TGCGCCAGCAGCCAAGCATCGGGGGTGGGAGAGACCCAGTACTTC.